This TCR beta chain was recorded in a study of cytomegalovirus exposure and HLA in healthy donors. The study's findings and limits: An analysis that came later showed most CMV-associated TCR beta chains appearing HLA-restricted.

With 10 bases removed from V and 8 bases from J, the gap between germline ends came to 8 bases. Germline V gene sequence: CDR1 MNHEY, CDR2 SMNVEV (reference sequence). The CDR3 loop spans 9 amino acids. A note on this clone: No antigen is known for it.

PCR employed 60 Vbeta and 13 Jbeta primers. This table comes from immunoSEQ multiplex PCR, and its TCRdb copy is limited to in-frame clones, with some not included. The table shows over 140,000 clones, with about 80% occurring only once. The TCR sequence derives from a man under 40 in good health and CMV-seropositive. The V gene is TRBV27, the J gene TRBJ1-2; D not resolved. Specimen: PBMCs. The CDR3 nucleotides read TGTGCCACCGGCAGGGGCTACACCTTC. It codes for CATGRGYTF.